This entry lists 28 T cell receptor beta chains sequenced from one sample in a study of blood T cell repertoires in COVID-19. Sequencing used immunoSEQ multiplex PCR; TCRdb keeps in-frame clones, though not all of them. The sample records almost 350,000 clones, roughly 90% being singletons. Specimen: PBMCs or T cells enriched from blood (not recorded which). The receptors here all came from a woman aged 30 to 39 who had been exposed to COVID-19.

This chain links TRBV3-1 (or the pseudogene TRBV3-2) with TRBJ1-6, with D uncertain. The germline gives CDR1 LGHDT, CDR2 YNNKEL (reference sequence). V was pared by 2 bases and J by 5 bases, with 10 bases between. This CDR3 contains 15 residues. This chain's CDR3 is CASSQLRPDNSPLHF. The CDR3 region has the DNA TGTGCCAGCAGCCAATTACGCCCAGATAATTCACCCCTCCACTTT.

The chain links TRBV11-2 to TRBJ2-7; D is unresolved. V was clipped by 0 bases and J by 1 base, with 7 bases between them. The CDR3 totals 14 residues. Looked up from germline, CDR1 is SGHAT and CDR2 is FQNNGV. The CDR3 protein is CASSLDTDSYEQYF. In DNA form, the CDR3 reads TGTGCCAGCAGCTTAGACACAGATTCCTACGAGCAGTACTTC.

The genes are TRBV27 and TRBJ2-7; TRBD2 agrees at 9 bases. This CDR3 has 15 amino acids. Germline CDR1 is MNHEY and CDR2 is SMNVEV (reference sequence). The trim removed 0 bases at V and 5 bases at J, leaving 5 bases unmatched. DNA of the CDR3: TGTGCCAGCAGTTTATCGGCGGGAGGGCTAAACGAGCAGTACTTC. It codes for CASSLSAGGLNEQYF.

This chain connects TRBV9 to TRBJ2-7; 8 bases are a match to TRBD1. The trim removed 3 bases at V and 3 bases at J, leaving 8 bases unmatched. Germline CDR1 and CDR2: SGDLS and YYNGEE. There are 15 residues in the CDR3. CDR3 loop: CASSGGTGSGYEQYF. The CDR3 nucleotides are TGTGCCAGCAGCGGGGGGACAGGCTCCGGCTACGAGCAGTACTTC.

The V and J genes are TRBV19 and TRBJ1-5; 7 bases map to TRBD1. CDR1 and CDR2 (germline): LNHDA, SQIVND (reference sequence). The V segment lost 3 bases and the J segment 3 bases; nucleotides outside the gene matches: 5. CDR3 length equals 15 residues. CDR3 residues: CASSMTGSFNQPQHF. The CDR3 DNA reads TGTGCCAGTAGTATGACAGGGAGTTTCAATCAGCCCCAGCATTTT.

The chain joins TRBV10-3 to TRBJ2-7; 10 bases line up with TRBD1. V was clipped by 8 bases and J by 2 bases; unmatched bases: 6. Germline V gives CDR1 ENHRY, CDR2 SYGVKD. This CDR3 has 14 amino acids. CDR3 region: CAIGRDRGPYEQYF. Written as DNA, the CDR3 is TGTGCCATCGGCCGGGACAGGGGCCCCTACGAGCAGTACTTC.

This clone occurred once. The genes are TRBV19 and TRBJ2-3; possibly TRBD2 for D (5 bases). There are 15 residues in the CDR3. CDR1 LNHDA and CDR2 SQIVND come from the germline V gene (reference sequence). V lost 5 bases to trimming and J lost 1 base, with 13 bases between them. CDR3 in amino acids: CASSLSGGGTDTQYF. In DNA, the CDR3 is TGTGCCAGTAGTCTTAGTGGAGGAGGCACAGATACGCAGTATTTT.

This chain uses TRBV2 with TRBJ2-7; a weak D match, TRBD1 (5 bases). Trimming stripped 8 bases from V and 7 bases from J, with 12 bases between. Germline-derived CDR1 and CDR2 are SNHLY and FYNNEI. CDR3 length: 11 amino acids. CDR3 coding DNA: TGTGCCAGCCAAGGGGCCACAGAGCAGTACTTC. Amino acids: CASQGATEQYF. Full variable domain (rest looked up from reference TRBV2 and TRBJ2-7): EPEVTQTPSHQVTQMGQEVILRCVPISNHLYFYWYRQILGQKVEFLVSFYNNEISEKSEIFDDQFSVERPDGSNFTLKIRSTKLEDSAMYFCASQGATEQYFGPGTRLTVT.

The chain couples TRBV19 to TRBJ1-5; 11 positions agree with TRBD1. The CDR3 extends over 20 amino acids. The V gene's germline CDR1 is LNHDA and CDR2 SQIVND (reference sequence). V trimming: 1 base; J trimming: 6 bases; junction bases outside the gene matches: 17. CDR3 sequence (DNA): TGTGCCAGTAGTATAGTTGGAAAAGGACAGGGGGCATTTGGCGGTCAGCCCCAGCATTTT. Translated: CASSIVGKGQGAFGGQPQHF.

This clone was counted once. V and J are TRBV9 and TRBJ1-2; TRBD1 matches 7 bases. CDR3 length equals 13 residues. Germline V gene lookup returns CDR1 SGDLS and CDR2 YYNGEE. Unmatched junction bases numbered 3, after V lost 1 base and J lost 6 bases. CDR3 nucleotides: TGTGCCAGCAGCGTACAGGGGGAGGATGGCTACACCTTC. As protein: CASSVQGEDGYTF.

To note about this clone: In the same sample, other DNA sequences code for this CDR3. The V and J genes are TRBV29-1 and TRBJ1-2, with 10 bases identical to TRBD1. V lost 3 bases, J lost 8 bases, and 3 bases stayed unmatched. The germline CDR1 and CDR2 sequences are SQVTM and ANQGSEA. The CDR3 totals 12 residues. CDR3 sequence reads: CSVEDRGGGYTF. DNA for the CDR3: TGCAGCGTTGAGGACAGGGGGGGAGGCTACACCTTC.

The rearrangement links TRBV10-3 to TRBJ1-5; the D is unclear. V was clipped by 2 bases and J by 1 base, with 9 bases between them. Germline V gives CDR1 ENHRY, CDR2 SYGVKD. This CDR3 has 15 amino acids. The CDR3 spells CAISERAGSNQPQHF. CDR3 coding DNA: TGTGCCATCAGTGAGAGAGCGGGAAGCAATCAGCCCCAGCATTTT.

The CDR3 DNA sequence: TGTGCCAGTAGGGTCCTGGAGGACTTCGGGGAGCTGTTTTTT. It is translated as CASRVLEDFGELFF. The chain links TRBV19 to TRBJ2-2; D perhaps matches TRBD2 (5 bases). V lost 6 bases and J lost 7, with 15 bases in between. Germline CDR1 is LNHDA and CDR2 is SQIVND (reference sequence). This CDR3 spans 14 amino acids.

The J gene is TRBJ2-2, the V gene TRBV7-9; D remains ambiguous. Deletions cut 5 bases from V and 4 bases from J, with 20 bases between. CDR1 SEHNR and CDR2 FQNEAQ come from the germline V gene (reference sequence). The CDR3 loop spans 17 amino acids. CDR3 in DNA: TGTGCCAGCAGCCCCCCGGTGGGCCAGTACGCCACCGGGGAGCTGTTTTTT. Translating gives CASSPPVGQYATGELFF.

In its sample, this clone was seen a few times. J is TRBJ2-7 and V is TRBV7-2, with 8 bases that match TRBD1. The CDR3 length is 14 residues. The germline gives CDR1 SGHTA, CDR2 FQGNSA. V was clipped by 6 bases and J by 2 bases; unmatched bases: 6. CDR3 sequence reads: CASRRDRRAYEQYF. The CDR3, as DNA: TGTGCCAGCAGACGGGACAGGCGAGCCTACGAGCAGTACTTC.

V and J are TRBV28 and TRBJ2-1; TRBD2 matches at 11 bases. The CDR3 runs to 14 residues. The germline CDR1 and CDR2 sequences are MDHEN and SYDVKM. V was clipped by 3 bases and J by 8 bases; unmatched bases: 3. Here the CDR3 reads CASSFLSGRDEQFF. Here the CDR3 DNA reads TGTGCCAGCAGTTTCCTTAGCGGGAGGGATGAGCAGTTCTTC.

The genes are TRBV6-5 and TRBJ2-5; possible D gene TRBD2, 7 bases. From germline, CDR1 is MNHEY and CDR2 SVGAGI. This CDR3 has 16 amino acids. Trimming removed 0 bases from V and 2 bases from J, with 13 bases in between. The CDR3 spells CASSYSRGGSQETQYF. CDR3 bases: TGTGCCAGCAGTTACTCGAGGGGGGGCTCACAAGAGACCCAGTACTTC.

The chain uses TRBV5-4 and TRBJ2-1, with D possibly being TRBD2 (5 bases). The CDR3 runs 15 residues. The ends were cut back, 2 bases at V and 4 bases at J, with 13 bases in the middle. Germline CDR1 SGHNT, CDR2 YYREEE (reference sequence). For the CDR3, the DNA is TGTGCCAGCAGCTTCGGACTGGATTTATACAATGAGCAGTTCTTC. This encodes CASSFGLDLYNEQFF.

The chain employs TRBV11-3 and TRBJ2-7, with 10 bases aligning to TRBD2. The germline gives CDR1 SGHNT, CDR2 YENEEA. The CDR3 is 15 amino acids. V trimming: 2 bases; J trimming: 2 bases; junction bases outside the gene matches: 3. The CDR3 coding sequence is TGTGCCAGCAGCTTATCAGCGGGAGGGCCCTACGAGCAGTACTTC. Protein: CASSLSAGGPYEQYF.

V usage is TRBV3-1 (or the pseudogene TRBV3-2) and J usage is TRBJ1-1; D possibly corresponds to TRBD1 (5 bases). Germline loops: CDR1 LGHDT, CDR2 YNNKEL (reference sequence). The CDR3 spans 15 residues. Trimming stripped 1 base from V and 2 bases from J, with 11 bases between. The CDR3 DNA follows: TGTGCCAGCAGCCAAGTCCTGACAGCTAACACTGAAGCTTTCTTT. Translating it yields CASSQVLTANTEAFF.

The chain recombines TRBV6-5 with TRBJ2-2; 8 bases fit TRBD1. The CDR3 is 16 amino acids. Per the germline V gene, CDR1 is MNHEY and CDR2 is SVGAGI. V gave up 0 bases and J gave up 4 bases; unmatched junction bases: 4. The CDR3 reads CASSYSGQGGTGELFF. The CDR3 coding sequence is TGTGCCAGCAGTTACTCCGGACAGGGCGGCACCGGGGAGCTGTTTTTT.

The gene calls are TRBV28 and TRBJ2-7, with D maybe TRBD2 (6 bases). Trimming removed 4 bases at V and 3 bases at J, with 13 bases between. CDR3 size: 14 residues. Germline values: CDR1 MDHEN, CDR2 SYDVKM. The chain's CDR3 is CASSSRDHHYEQYF. CDR3 in DNA: TGTGCCAGCAGTTCGCGGGACCACCACTACGAGCAGTACTTC.

The chain couples TRBV18 to TRBJ2-5; tentatively, D is TRBD2 (6 bases). The V gene's germline CDR1 is KGHSH and CDR2 LQKENI. CDR3 length: 15 residues. Trimming left V 0 bases short and J 2 bases short, with 10 bases between. In DNA, the CDR3 is TGTGCCAGCTCACCACCGGCGGGGCATCAAGAGACCCAGTACTTC. It is translated as CASSPPAGHQETQYF.

This clone was seen more than once but under ten times. V usage is TRBV4-1 and J usage is TRBJ1-5; no definite D call. Germline values: CDR1 MGHRA, CDR2 YSYEKL. V lost 3 bases and J 9 bases, leaving 18 bases between the germline ends. The CDR3 is 15 amino acids. The CDR3 nucleotides read TGCGCCAGCAGCCATGCGAATAAGATTGAGGGGCCCCAGCATTTT. Translating it yields CASSHANKIEGPQHF.

CDR3 residues: CSPGGGRRHYGYTF. CDR3 nucleotides: TGCAGCCCTGGGGGGGGTCGGCGTCACTATGGCTACACCTTC. The V call is TRBV29-1, the J call TRBJ1-2, with D perhaps matching TRBD1 (5 bases). CDR1 and CDR2 from the germline V gene are SQVTM and ANQGSEA. The CDR3 sequence is 14 residues long. Trimming cost V 8 bases and J 3 bases, with 19 bases left between them.

J is TRBJ2-7 and V is TRBV23-1; TRBD1 agrees at 7 bases. TRBV23-1 belongs to the ORF category, with a function that is uncertain. The V segment lost 4 bases and the J segment 4 bases; nucleotides outside the gene matches: 10. CDR3 size: 15 residues. The CDR3 nucleotides are TGCGCCAGCAGTCGCCGGGGACAGCAACCTTACGAGCAGTACTTC. Protein sequence: CASSRRGQQPYEQYF.

This chain uses TRBV4-2 with TRBJ2-1; 10 bases are a match to TRBD2. After removal of 1 base from V and 6 bases from J, the junction contained 9 bases not matched to a gene. The V gene's germline CDR1 is LGHNA and CDR2 YNFKEQ. The CDR3 length is 17 residues. The chain's CDR3 is CASSQGVQASGSNEQFF. The CDR3 DNA reads TGTGCCAGCAGCCAAGGGGTTCAGGCTAGCGGGAGCAATGAGCAGTTCTTC.

The genes are TRBV7-2 and TRBJ2-7; 7 bases agree with TRBD2. The CDR3 totals 17 residues. The J segment lost 4 bases and the V segment lost 2 bases, leaving 14 bases of the junction unmatched. Germline V gene sequence: CDR1 SGHTA, CDR2 FQGNSA. The CDR3 spells CASSLKLGEGKGYEQYF. The DNA for the CDR3 is TGTGCCAGCAGCTTAAAGTTGGGGGAGGGCAAAGGGTACGAGCAGTACTTC.